The clone carrying this TCR beta chain was seen a handful of times. The sample originates from a study of T cells after yellow fever vaccination. TCRdb ran MiXCR on the 5' RACE reads and lists one entry per CDR3 protein. Here the sample spans some 120,000 distinct CDR3 sequences, about 16% being singletons. Germline CDR1 and CDR2: LGHNA and YSLEER. The CDR3 extends over 14 amino acids. Trimming took 1 base from V and 5 from J, leaving 8 bases between them. This specimen consisted of CD8+ T cells sorted from PBMCs, obtained 5 days after the yellow fever booster vaccination. The rearrangement joins TRBV4-3 to TRBJ2-2; no reliable D call. This sequence originates from a young man who received the YFV17D yellow fever vaccine. CDR3 nucleotides: TGCGCCAGCAGCCAAGGGCTCTCGACCGGGGAGCTGTTTTTT. This encodes CASSQGLSTGELFF.